Each of the 18 T cell receptor beta chains below was sequenced from the same sample in a study of T-cell memory formation after mild COVID-19. From the 5' RACE reads, TCRdb called clonotypes with MiXCR, one entry per CDR3 protein. The repertoire holds 470,000 or so distinct CDR3 sequences, with 18% as singletons. The sequenced material came from PBMCs or a T cell subset sorted from them (not recorded which). These TCRs come from an adult woman who had mild COVID-19 (a few samples of this study predate the infection). Cell type and time point are not known.

The table lists this clonotype with a few counts. The chain combines TRBV7-3 with TRBJ2-3; the D gene is possibly TRBD1 (6 bases). This CDR3 has 13 amino acids. V was clipped by 5 bases and J by 5 bases, with 11 bases between them. Per germline, CDR1 SGHTA and CDR2 FQGTGA. CDR3 nucleotides: TGTGCCAGCAGCCGATACAGGGAAGATACGCAGTATTTT. As protein: CASSRYREDTQYF.

This clonotype was counted a few times. The V call is TRBV29-1, the J call TRBJ2-1, with D perhaps TRBD1 (6 bases). Germline values: CDR1 SQVTM, CDR2 ANQGSEA. Trimming removed 4 bases from V and 6 bases from J, with 16 bases in between. The CDR3 extends over 14 amino acids. CDR3 sequence reads: CSVVLWVGGNEQFF. The CDR3 nucleotides are TGCAGCGTTGTTCTCTGGGTAGGGGGCAATGAGCAGTTCTTC.

The rearrangement uses TRBV6-5 and TRBJ2-3; 8 bases agree with TRBD1. Germline V gives CDR1 MNHEY, CDR2 SVGAGI. After removal of 8 bases from V and 3 bases from J, the junction contained 10 bases not matched to a gene. The CDR3 has 15 amino acids. Here the CDR3 reads CASRTRTGRTDTQYF. DNA of the CDR3: TGTGCCAGCCGTACTCGGACAGGGCGAACAGATACGCAGTATTTT.

This clonotype was observed a few times. The CDR3 DNA follows: TGTGCCAGCAGCCAAGGAGGGGCCGGCTACACCTTC. The encoded protein is CASSQGGAGYTF. The chain couples TRBV3-1 to TRBJ1-2; a weak D match, TRBD1 (5 bases). Trimming left V 1 base short and J 8 bases short, with 8 bases between. Germline V gives CDR1 LGHDT, CDR2 YNNKEL (reference sequence). The CDR3 spans 12 residues.

The chain links TRBV29-1 to TRBJ1-6; TRBD1 agrees at 8 bases. Germline trimming cut 5 bases from V and 10 bases from J; bases unmatched to any gene: 4. The CDR3 covers 12 residues. Per germline, CDR1 SQVTM and CDR2 ANQGSEA. The CDR3 DNA follows: TGCAGCGTTACAGGGGGAGAATCACCCCTCCACTTT. Protein product: CSVTGGESPLHF.

In its sample, this clonotype was seen a few times. The gene calls are TRBV7-2 and TRBJ2-7, with TRBD1 identical over 8 bases. The J segment lost 5 bases and the V segment lost 4 bases, leaving 7 bases of the junction unmatched. The germline gives CDR1 SGHTA, CDR2 FQGNSA. This CDR3 contains 14 residues. CDR3 nucleotides: TGTGCCAGCAGCTCCAGGACAGGGACAAACGAGCAGTACTTC. It codes for CASSSRTGTNEQYF.

In this sample, this clonotype turned up a few times. The chain links TRBV20-1 to TRBJ2-1; no firm D call. V was cut by 7 bases and J by 8 bases, with 12 bases left in between. Germline V gene lookup returns CDR1 DFQATT and CDR2 SNEGSKA (reference sequence). This CDR3 has 11 amino acids. The CDR3 sequence is CSVQLVHEQFF. Written as DNA, the CDR3 is TGCAGTGTCCAGCTAGTGCATGAGCAGTTCTTC.

There are a few counts of this clonotype. V gene TRBV4-3 combines with J gene TRBJ2-5, with 9 bases lining up with TRBD1. The V segment lost 1 base and the J segment 4 bases; nucleotides outside the gene matches: 4. The CDR3 consists of 15 residues. Germline V gene data show CDR1 as LGHNA and CDR2 as YSLEER. CDR3 sequence reads: CASSQGGTGRETQYF. CDR3 sequence (DNA): TGCGCCAGCAGCCAAGGTGGGACAGGGCGAGAGACCCAGTACTTC.

This chain uses TRBV3-1 with TRBJ2-7; 7 bases are shared with TRBD1. The germline CDR1 and CDR2 sequences are LGHDT and YNNKEL (reference sequence). J lost 6 bases, V lost 3 bases, and 5 bases had no gene match. The CDR3 covers 13 residues. CDR3 sequence: CASSHQTGLEQYF. The DNA for the CDR3 is TGTGCCAGCAGCCACCAGACAGGGCTCGAGCAGTACTTC.

This chain joins TRBV6-5 and TRBJ1-1; 9 bases map to TRBD1. Germline assignment: CDR1 MNHEY and CDR2 SVGAGI. V was clipped by 6 bases and J by 1 base; unmatched bases: 3. The length of the CDR3 is 14 residues. The CDR3 DNA sequence: TGTGCCAGCAGAACGGGACAGGGGAACACTGAAGCTTTCTTT. As protein: CASRTGQGNTEAFF.

This clonotype was recorded a few times. The chain has TRBV24-1 and TRBJ2-3, with unresolved D. Per germline, CDR1 KGHDR and CDR2 SFDVKD. This CDR3 is 16 amino acids long. V dropped 4 bases and J dropped 1 base, with 14 bases sitting between them. The CDR3 loop reads CATSDPAKAGTDTQYF. The CDR3, as DNA: TGTGCCACCAGTGACCCAGCCAAGGCGGGCACAGATACGCAGTATTTT.

This clonotype has more than one count but fewer than ten. The chain uses TRBV10-3 and TRBJ2-7, with 7 bases that match TRBD2. Germline CDR1 ENHRY, CDR2 SYGVKD. The CDR3 is made up of 15 amino acids. V was clipped by 0 bases and J by 3 bases; unmatched bases: 5. CDR3: CAISESSGGGYEQYF. The CDR3 nucleotides are TGTGCCATCAGTGAGTCGTCAGGCGGGGGCTACGAGCAGTACTTC.

The chain has TRBV24-1 and TRBJ2-7; a possible D gene is TRBD2 (6 bases). In germline, CDR1 is KGHDR, CDR2 SFDVKD. The CDR3 runs to 15 residues. Deletions cut 2 bases from V and 5 bases from J, with 15 bases between. The CDR3 protein is CATSDSYSGVHEQYF. The DNA of the CDR3 is TGTGCCACCAGTGATTCGTATTCGGGGGTACACGAGCAGTACTTC.

The chain is built from TRBV6-6 and TRBJ2-1; D may be TRBD2 (5 bases). V was shortened by 8 bases and J by 1 base, with 9 bases between the two germline ends. Germline values: CDR1 MNHNY, CDR2 SVGAGI (reference sequence). The CDR3 runs to 13 residues. CDR3 DNA: TGTGCCAGCGGGAGTAGATCCTACAATGAGCAGTTCTTC. Translating gives CASGSRSYNEQFF.

The chain joins TRBV10-3 to TRBJ2-1, with a possible D match to TRBD2 (5 bases). Trimming took off 8 bases at V and 8 bases at J, with 13 bases between the two ends. Germline V gene sequence: CDR1 ENHRY, CDR2 SYGVKD. The CDR3 sequence is 12 residues long. The CDR3 coding sequence is TGTGCCATCTGGAGCGGCAGCGATGAGCAGTTCTTC. This encodes CAIWSGSDEQFF.

This CDR3 reads CASSLRSRGTYEQYF. The CDR3 nucleotides read TGTGCCAGCAGCTTACGAAGCAGAGGTACCTACGAGCAGTACTTC. The chain couples TRBV5-4 to TRBJ2-7; D unresolved. V shed 2 bases and J shed 2 bases, with 14 bases lying between them. CDR1 and CDR2 (germline): SGHNT, YYREEE (reference sequence). The CDR3 consists of 15 residues.

This chain connects TRBV20-1 to TRBJ2-5, with D unclear. This CDR3 is 17 amino acids long. CDR1 is DFQATT and CDR2 is SNEGSKA in the germline V gene (reference sequence). V lost 2 bases and J 2 bases, leaving 21 bases between the germline ends. The CDR3 sequence: CSARWFGQERAQETQYF. CDR3 coding DNA: TGCAGTGCTAGATGGTTTGGGCAGGAGAGAGCACAAGAGACCCAGTACTTC.

This clonotype was recorded many times. The rearrangement links TRBV7-7 to TRBJ2-2; D possibly uses TRBD1 or TRBD2 (6 bases each). CDR3 length: 14 residues. The germline V gene has CDR1 SSHAT and CDR2 FNYEAQ (reference sequence). V was trimmed by 5 bases and J by 4 bases, leaving 11 bases between them. The CDR3 sequence: CASSPGAVTGELFF. The CDR3 nucleotides read TGTGCCAGCAGCCCGGGGGCGGTCACCGGGGAGCTGTTTTTT.